This entry describes one T cell receptor (beta chain). Antigen unknown. Method: immunoSEQ multiplex PCR; TCRdb's copy keeps in-frame clones and lacks some. Counted here are about a million clones, approximately 77% occurring once; the ten biggest clones make up roughly 0.83%. The germline V and J ends were trimmed by 2 bases and 1 base, with 8 bases remaining between them. Germline-derived CDR1 and CDR2 are SGHAT and FQNNGV. This CDR3 spans 14 amino acids. This sample stems from a study of shared clonotypes between healthy human individuals. General observations from the study: Larger richness was generally estimated for naive than memory subsets. A few donors showed sharing of around 5.3% of naive CD4 clonotypes. Clonotypes not shared had lower generation probabilities than those common to all four donors.

The CD4+ fraction was divided into a CD45RA+ naive subset and a CD45RA-negative memory subset. The sequence was obtained from a man between 18 and 35 years old in good health. Some clones in this sample may be carry-over from other donors' samples. Sequencing used memory CD4+ T cells from PBMCs. Documented subset: CD45RA-negative fraction. V gene TRBV11-2 combines with J gene TRBJ1-1, with a weak D call TRBD1 (5 bases). The CDR3 nucleotides are TGTGCCAGCAGCTTACTTGGACAGAACACTGAAGCTTTCTTT. Its translation is CASSLLGQNTEAFF.